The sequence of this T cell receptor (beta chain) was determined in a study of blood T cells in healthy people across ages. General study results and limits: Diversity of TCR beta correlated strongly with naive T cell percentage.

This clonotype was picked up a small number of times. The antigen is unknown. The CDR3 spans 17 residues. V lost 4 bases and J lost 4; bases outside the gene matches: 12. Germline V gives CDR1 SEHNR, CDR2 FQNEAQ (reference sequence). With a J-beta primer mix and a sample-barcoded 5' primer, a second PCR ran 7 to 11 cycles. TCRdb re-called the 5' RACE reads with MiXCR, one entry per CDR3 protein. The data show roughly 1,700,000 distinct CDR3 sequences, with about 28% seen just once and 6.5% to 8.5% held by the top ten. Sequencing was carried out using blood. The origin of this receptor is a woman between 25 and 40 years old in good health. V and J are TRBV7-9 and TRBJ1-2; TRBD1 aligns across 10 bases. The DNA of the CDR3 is TGTGCCAGCAGCTATACGACCGACCGGGACAGGGGCTATGGCTACACCTTC. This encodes CASSYTTDRDRGYGYTF. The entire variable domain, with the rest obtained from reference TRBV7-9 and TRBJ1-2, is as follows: DTGVSQNPRHKITKRGQNVTFRCDPISEHNRLYWYRQTLGQGPEFLTYFQNEAQLEKSRLLSDRFSAERPKGSFSTLEIQRTEQGDSAMYLCASSYTTDRDRGYGYTFGSGTRLTVV.